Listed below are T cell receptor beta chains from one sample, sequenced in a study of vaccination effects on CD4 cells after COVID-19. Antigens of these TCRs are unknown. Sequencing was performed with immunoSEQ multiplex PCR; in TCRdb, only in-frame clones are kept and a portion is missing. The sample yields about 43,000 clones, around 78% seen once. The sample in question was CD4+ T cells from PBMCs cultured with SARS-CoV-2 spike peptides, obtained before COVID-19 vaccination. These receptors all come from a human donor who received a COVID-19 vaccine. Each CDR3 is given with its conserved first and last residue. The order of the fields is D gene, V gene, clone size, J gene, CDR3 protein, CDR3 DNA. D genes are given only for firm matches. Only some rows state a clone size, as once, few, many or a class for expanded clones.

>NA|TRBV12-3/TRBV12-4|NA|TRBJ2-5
CASSILDAETQYF
TGTGCCAGCAGTATACTCGACGCGGAGACCCAGTACTTC
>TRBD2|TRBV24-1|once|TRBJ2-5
CATSDVGGAGETQYF
TGTGCCACCAGTGATGTCGGGGGGGCCGGGGAGACCCAGTACTTC
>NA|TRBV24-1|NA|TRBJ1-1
CATSDSSGADTEAFF
TGTGCCACCAGTGATTCTTCAGGGGCGGACACTGAAGCTTTCTTT
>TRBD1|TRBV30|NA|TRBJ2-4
CAWRNRGNIQYF
TGTGCCTGGCGGAACAGGGGGAACATTCAGTACTTC
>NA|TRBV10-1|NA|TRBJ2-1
CASRTHSSYNEQFF
TGCGCCAGCAGAACTCATAGCTCCTACAATGAGCAGTTCTTC
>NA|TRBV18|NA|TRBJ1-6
CASSPPNAGGNSPLHF
TGTGCCAGCTCACCACCTAATGCGGGGGGGAATTCACCCCTCCACTTT
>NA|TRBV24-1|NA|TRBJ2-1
CATGGGRYNEQFF
TGTGCCACCGGGGGGGGGCGGTACAATGAGCAGTTCTTC
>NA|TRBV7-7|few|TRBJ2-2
CASSSNGVNTGELFF
TGTGCCAGCAGCTCGAACGGGGTAAACACCGGGGAGCTGTTTTTT
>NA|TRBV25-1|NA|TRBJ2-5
CASSDPLVQETQYF
TGTGCCAGCAGTGACCCCCTAGTCCAAGAGACCCAGTACTTC
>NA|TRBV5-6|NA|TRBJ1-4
CASSLGIEGEKLFF
TGTGCCAGCAGCTTAGGCATCGAGGGTGAAAAACTGTTTTTT
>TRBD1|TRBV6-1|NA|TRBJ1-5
CASRDQGGQPQHF
TGTGCCAGCAGAGACCAGGGGGGTCAGCCCCAGCATTTT
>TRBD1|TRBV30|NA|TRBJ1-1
CAWSVFGTGGTNTEAFF
TGTGCCTGGAGTGTTTTCGGGACAGGGGGGACTAACACTGAAGCTTTCTTT
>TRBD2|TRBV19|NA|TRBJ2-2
CASSIGGINTGELFF
TGTGCCAGTAGTATCGGGGGGATAAACACCGGGGAGCTGTTTTTT
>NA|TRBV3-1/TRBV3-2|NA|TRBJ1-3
CASSRDPMTSGNTIYF
TGTGCCAGCAGCCGAGACCCGATGACCTCTGGAAACACCATATATTTT
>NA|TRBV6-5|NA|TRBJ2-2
CASSYPASGTGELFF
TGTGCCAGCAGTTACCCGGCATCGGGCACCGGGGAGCTGTTTTTT
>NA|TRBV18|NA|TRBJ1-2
CASSPSQNLYGYTF
TGTGCCAGCTCACCAAGCCAGAACCTCTATGGCTACACCTTC
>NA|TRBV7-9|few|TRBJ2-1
CASSKGGDYNEQFF
TGTGCCAGCAGCAAAGGTGGGGACTACAATGAGCAGTTCTTC
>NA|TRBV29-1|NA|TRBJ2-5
CSVEVTIQETQYF
TGCAGCGTTGAGGTGACGATCCAAGAGACCCAGTACTTC
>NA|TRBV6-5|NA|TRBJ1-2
CASRRQANYGYTF
TGTGCCAGCAGACGACAGGCTAACTATGGCTACACCTTC
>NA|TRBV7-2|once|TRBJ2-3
CASSLATDTQYF
TGTGCCAGCAGCTTAGCTACAGATACGCAGTATTTT
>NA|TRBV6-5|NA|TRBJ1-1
CASMRTSVNTEAFF
TGTGCCAGCATGAGGACATCCGTGAACACTGAAGCTTTCTTT
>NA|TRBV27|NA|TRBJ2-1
CASSPDRVRRGEFF
TGTGCCAGCAGTCCGGACAGGGTAAGGCGGGGGGAGTTCTTC
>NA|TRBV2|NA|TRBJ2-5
CASSEAVLTGFQETQYF
TGTGCCAGCAGTGAAGCAGTTCTTACGGGGTTTCAAGAGACCCAGTACTTC
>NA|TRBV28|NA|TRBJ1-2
CASSVTNNYGYTF
TGTGCCAGCAGTGTAACAAACAACTATGGCTACACCTTC
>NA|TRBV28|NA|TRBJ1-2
CASTPSPIYGYTF
TGTGCCAGCACCCCATCCCCCATCTATGGCTACACCTTC
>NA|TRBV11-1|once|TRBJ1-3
CASRKTGQGNTIYF
TGTGCCAGCCGAAAGACAGGACAAGGAAACACCATATATTTT
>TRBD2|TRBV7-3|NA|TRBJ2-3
CASSLRGTSGGAGTDTQYF
TGTGCCAGCAGCTTACGGGGGACTAGCGGGGGGGCAGGGACAGATACGCAGTATTTT
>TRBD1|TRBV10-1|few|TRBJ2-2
CASRQGGDTGELFF
TGCGCCAGCCGACAGGGTGGGGACACCGGGGAGCTGTTTTTT
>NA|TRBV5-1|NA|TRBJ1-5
CASSPGAGAFNQPQHF
TGCGCCAGCAGCCCGGGGGCAGGTGCCTTCAATCAGCCCCAGCATTTT
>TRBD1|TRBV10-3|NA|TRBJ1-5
CAISGQGGQPQHF
TGTGCCATCAGTGGACAGGGAGGCCAGCCCCAGCATTTT
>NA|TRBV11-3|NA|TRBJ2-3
CASSFTHMDTQYF
TGTGCCAGCAGCTTCACTCACATGGATACGCAGTATTTT
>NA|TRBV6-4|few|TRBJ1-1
CASSTEMNTEAFF
TGTGCCAGCAGTACCGAGATGAACACTGAAGCTTTCTTT
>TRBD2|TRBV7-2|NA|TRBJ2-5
CASSLVSGGGLETQYF
TGTGCCAGCAGCTTAGTTAGCGGGGGAGGATTAGAGACCCAGTACTTC
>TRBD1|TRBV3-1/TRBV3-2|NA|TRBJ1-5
CASSQDGGTGSQPQHF
TGTGCCAGCAGCCAAGATGGGGGGACAGGGTCACAGCCCCAGCATTTT
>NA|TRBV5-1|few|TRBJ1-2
CASSLSGGWTF
TGCGCCAGCAGCTTGTCAGGAGGTTGGACCTTC
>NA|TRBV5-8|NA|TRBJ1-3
CASSLRRVSGNTIYF
TGTGCCAGCAGCTTGCGCAGGGTCTCTGGAAACACCATATATTTT
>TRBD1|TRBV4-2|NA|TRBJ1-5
CASSQDLQGPEPQHF
TGTGCCAGCAGCCAAGATTTACAGGGGCCTGAGCCCCAGCATTTT
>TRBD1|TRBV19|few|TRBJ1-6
CASRDRTGGYNSPLHF
TGTGCCAGTAGGGATAGGACAGGCGGATATAATTCACCCCTCCACTTT
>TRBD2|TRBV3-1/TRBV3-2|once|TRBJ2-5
CASSQDPLAGGLETQYF
TGTGCCAGCAGCCAAGACCCCCTAGCGGGGGGGTTGGAGACCCAGTACTTC
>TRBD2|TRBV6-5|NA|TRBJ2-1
CASSSLAGVTYNEQFF
TGTGCCAGCAGTTCTTTAGCGGGGGTAACGTACAATGAGCAGTTCTTC
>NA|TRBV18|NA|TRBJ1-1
CASSARVGNTEAFF
TGTGCCAGCTCAGCTCGAGTGGGGAACACTGAAGCTTTCTTT
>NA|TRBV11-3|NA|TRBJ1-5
CASSLDLFCAREINQPQHF
TGTGCCAGCAGCTTAGATTTGTTCTGTGCCCGGGAAATCAATCAGCCCCAGCATTTT
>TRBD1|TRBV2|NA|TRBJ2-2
CASSGRGPRNTGELFF
TGTGCCAGCAGTGGCAGGGGGCCCCGAAACACCGGGGAGCTGTTTTTT
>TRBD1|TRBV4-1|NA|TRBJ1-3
CASSQGGQPFSGNTIYF
TGCGCCAGCAGCCAAGGGGGACAGCCTTTCTCTGGAAACACCATATATTTT
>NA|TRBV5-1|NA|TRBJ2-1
CASSLEALSSYNEQFF
TGCGCCAGCAGCTTGGAGGCCCTAAGCTCCTACAATGAGCAGTTCTTC
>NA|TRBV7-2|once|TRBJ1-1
CASSLNGVNTEAFF
TGTGCCAGCAGCTTAAACGGGGTGAACACTGAAGCTTTCTTT
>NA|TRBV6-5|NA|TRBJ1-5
CASSYAQGSQPQHF
TGTGCCAGCAGTTACGCGCAGGGGAGTCAGCCCCAGCATTTT
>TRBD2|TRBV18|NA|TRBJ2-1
CASSSGGAYNEQFF
TGTGCCAGCTCTAGCGGGGGGGCCTACAATGAGCAGTTCTTC
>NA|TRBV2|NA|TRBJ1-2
CASSPSAEYGYTF
TGTGCCAGCAGTCCATCAGCAGAGTATGGCTACACCTTC
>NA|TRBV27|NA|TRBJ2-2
CASSGAGELFF
TGTGCCAGCAGTGGGGCCGGGGAGCTGTTTTTT
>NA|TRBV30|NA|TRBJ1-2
CAWRRELNYGYTF
TGTGCCTGGAGGAGGGAACTTAACTATGGCTACACCTTC